A single sample is the source of the 7 T cell receptor beta chains below, sequenced in a study of control samples from healthy donors and cancer patients. TCRdb's copy holds only in-frame clones and misses some; the assay was immunoSEQ multiplex PCR. The sample consists of under 150,000 clones, about 88% of them appearing once. Sequencing was carried out using blood. Every receptor here comes from a woman aged 70-85 years in good health.

The chain links TRBV6-1 to TRBJ2-1; D might be TRBD1 (6 bases). CDR1 is MNHNS and CDR2 is SASEGT in the germline V gene. The CDR3 runs 17 residues. Trimming shortened V by 0 bases and J by 2 bases, and 14 bases separated the two germline ends. DNA of the CDR3: TGTGCCAGCAGTGAAGCATCTCTGGGGGCCGCCTACAATGAGCAGTTCTTC. This translates into CASSEASLGAAYNEQFF.

The chain employs TRBV4-3 and TRBJ1-3; the match to TRBD1 covers 10 bases. This CDR3 is built from 16 residues. With V trimmed by 1 base and J by 4 bases, 4 bases remained unmatched. The germline V gene encodes CDR1 LGHNA and CDR2 YSLEER. CDR3 sequence: CASSQGDRGHGNTIYF. In DNA form, the CDR3 reads TGCGCCAGCAGCCAAGGAGACAGGGGGCACGGAAACACCATATATTTT.

This rearrangement joins TRBV24-1 to TRBJ1-1; possible D gene TRBD1, 5 bases. V was shortened by 4 bases and J by 6 bases, with 11 bases between the two germline ends. The CDR3 has 13 residues. Germline CDR1 and CDR2: KGHDR and SFDVKD. The CDR3 region is CATSDGDWSEAFF. Here the CDR3 DNA reads TGTGCCACCAGTGACGGGGACTGGTCTGAAGCTTTCTTT.

This chain uses TRBV4-2 with TRBJ1-6; 7 nucleotides align to TRBD1. Germline CDR1 reads LGHNA; CDR2 reads YNFKEQ. The CDR3 sequence is 18 residues long. The ends lost 5 bases at V and 7 bases at J; junction bases unmatched: 17. This CDR3 reads CASSSSRGTVGLNSPLHF. The CDR3 DNA reads TGTGCCAGCAGCTCCTCGAGAGGGACAGTGGGATTAAATTCACCCCTCCACTTT.

This chain links TRBV2 with TRBJ1-2, with D uncertain. The CDR3 is made up of 13 amino acids. Germline V gene sequence: CDR1 SNHLY, CDR2 FYNNEI. Trimming cost V 4 bases and J 1 base, with 7 bases left between them. The CDR3 DNA sequence: TGTGCCAGCAGTGTGGAGAGTAACTATGGCTACACCTTC. Translation: CASSVESNYGYTF.

The chain links TRBV18 to TRBJ2-3; TRBD2 might be the D (5 bases). The CDR3 spans 15 residues. Germline CDR1 reads KGHSH; CDR2 reads LQKENI. V gave up 0 bases and J gave up 6 bases, with 13 bases separating them. CDR3 sequence: CASSPPTGKMDTQYF. CDR3 DNA sequence: TGTGCCAGCTCACCACCGACGGGGAAGATGGATACGCAGTATTTT.

Only a few counts were recorded for this clone. V and J are TRBV6-2 or TRBV6-3 and TRBJ2-1; 8 bases match TRBD2. In germline, CDR1 is MNHEY, CDR2 SVGEGT. The CDR3 is 18 residues long. The V and J ends lost 2 bases and 2 bases, in that order; junction bases with no gene match: 11. The CDR3 sequence is CASSYGIRKRGPYNEQFF. CDR3 DNA: TGTGCCAGCAGTTACGGGATTAGGAAGCGGGGGCCCTACAATGAGCAGTTCTTC.